The clone carrying this T cell receptor (beta chain) was counted many times. Its antigen is as yet unknown. This sample was taken from a study of T cells in Graves' hyperthyroidism and ophthalmopathy. The trim removed 2 bases at V and 7 bases at J, leaving 9 bases unmatched. From germline, CDR1 is SQVTM and CDR2 ANQGSEA. This CDR3 contains 14 residues. Researchers amplified the TCR beta CDR3 regions from RNA transcripts. The TCR CDR3 was amplified in a first-round RT-PCR using the HTBI primer set. TCRdb independently ran MiXCR on the multiplex PCR reads; one entry per CDR3 protein. This table has 150,000 or so distinct CDR3 sequences, around 20% appearing once. The source of the PBMCs was roughly 10 ml of fresh peripheral blood. General observations from the study: Blood also carried most thyroid clonotypes expanded above 0.001.

The sample consisted of blood. V is TRBV29-1 and J is TRBJ2-5, with TRBD1 matching over 8 bases. This TCR was recovered from a woman aged 50 to 60 with Graves' hyperthyroidism that later progressed to Graves' ophthalmopathy. In DNA, the CDR3 is TGCAGCGTTGAAAAGGGGACAGGTCGGCGGACCCAGTACTTC. The encoded protein is CSVEKGTGRRTQYF.